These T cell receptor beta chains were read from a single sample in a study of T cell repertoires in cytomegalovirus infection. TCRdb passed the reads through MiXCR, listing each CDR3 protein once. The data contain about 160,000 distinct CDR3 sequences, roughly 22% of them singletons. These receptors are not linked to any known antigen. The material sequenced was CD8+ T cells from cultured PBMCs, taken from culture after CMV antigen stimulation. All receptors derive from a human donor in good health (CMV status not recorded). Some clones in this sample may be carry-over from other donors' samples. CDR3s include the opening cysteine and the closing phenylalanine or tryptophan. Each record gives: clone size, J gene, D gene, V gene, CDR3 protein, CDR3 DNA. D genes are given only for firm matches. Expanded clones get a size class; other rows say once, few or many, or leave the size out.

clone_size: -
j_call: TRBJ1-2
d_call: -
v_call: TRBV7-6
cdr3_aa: CASSLARGYGYTF
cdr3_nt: TGTGCCAGCAGCTTAGCTAGGGGCTATGGCTACACCTTC

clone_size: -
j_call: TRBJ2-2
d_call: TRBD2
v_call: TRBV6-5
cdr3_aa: CASSLAGGGGELFF
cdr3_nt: TGTGCCAGCAGTCTAGCGGGAGGTGGCGGGGAGCTGTTTTTT

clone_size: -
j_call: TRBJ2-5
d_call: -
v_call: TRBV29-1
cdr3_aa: CSVIQVPETQYF
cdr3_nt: TGCAGCGTAATACAGGTCCCAGAGACCCAGTACTTC

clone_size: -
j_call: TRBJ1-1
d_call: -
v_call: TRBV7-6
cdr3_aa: CASSRSGSEAFF
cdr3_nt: TGTGCCAGCAGCCGCTCCGGCAGTGAAGCTTTCTTT

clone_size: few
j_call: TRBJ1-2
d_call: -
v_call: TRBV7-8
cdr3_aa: CASTNPGGTPVSDYGYTF
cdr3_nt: TGTGCCAGCACCAACCCCGGGGGGACACCGGTGTCCGACTATGGCTACACCTTC

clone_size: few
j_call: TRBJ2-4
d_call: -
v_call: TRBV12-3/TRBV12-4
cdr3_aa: CASNMGGRESLGKNIQYF
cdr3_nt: TGTGCCAGCAACATGGGGGGTAGGGAGTCCCTAGGCAAAAACATTCAGTACTTC

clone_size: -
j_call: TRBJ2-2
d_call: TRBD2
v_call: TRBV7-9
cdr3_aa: CASSFGTSGVTGELFF
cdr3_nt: TGTGCCAGCAGCTTTGGGACTAGCGGGGTCACCGGGGAGCTGTTTTTT

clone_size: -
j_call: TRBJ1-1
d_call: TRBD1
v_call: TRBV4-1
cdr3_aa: CASSQERAGGGTEAFF
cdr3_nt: TGCGCCAGCAGCCAAGAAAGGGCAGGGGGGGGAACTGAAGCTTTCTTT

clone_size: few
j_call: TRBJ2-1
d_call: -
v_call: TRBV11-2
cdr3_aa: CASSLAPDDSYNEQFF
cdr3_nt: TGTGCCAGCAGCTTAGCTCCGGATGACTCCTACAATGAGCAGTTCTTC

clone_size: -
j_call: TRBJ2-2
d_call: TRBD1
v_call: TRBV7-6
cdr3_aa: CASSLLRTGDTGELFF
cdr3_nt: TGTGCCAGCAGCCTTCTAAGGACAGGGGATACCGGGGAGCTGTTTTTT

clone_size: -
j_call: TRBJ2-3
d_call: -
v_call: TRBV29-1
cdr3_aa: CSVEIDTQYF
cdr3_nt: TGCAGCGTGGAAATTGATACGCAGTATTTT

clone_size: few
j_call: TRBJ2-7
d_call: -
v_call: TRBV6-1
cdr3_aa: CASSVERSYEQYF
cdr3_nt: TGTGCCAGCAGTGTTGAACGATCCTACGAGCAGTACTTC

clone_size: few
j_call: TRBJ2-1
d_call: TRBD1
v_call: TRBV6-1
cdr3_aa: CASTRGQGPFSYNEQFF
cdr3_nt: TGTGCCAGCACCCGCGGACAGGGACCTTTCTCCTACAATGAGCAGTTCTTC

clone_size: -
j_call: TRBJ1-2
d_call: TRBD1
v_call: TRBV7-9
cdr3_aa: CASSATGGDYGYTF
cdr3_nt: TGTGCCAGCAGCGCGACAGGGGGTGACTATGGCTACACCTTC

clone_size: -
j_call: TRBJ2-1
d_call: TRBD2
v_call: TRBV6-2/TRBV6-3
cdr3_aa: CASELGGIRYEQFF
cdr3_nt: TGTGCCAGCGAGCTCGGGGGGATCAGGTATGAGCAGTTCTTC

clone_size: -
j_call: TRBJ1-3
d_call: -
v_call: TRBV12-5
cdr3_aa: CASGLLGGANSGNTIYF
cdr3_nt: TGTGCTAGTGGTTTGCTAGGGGGGGCAAACTCTGGAAACACCATATATTTT

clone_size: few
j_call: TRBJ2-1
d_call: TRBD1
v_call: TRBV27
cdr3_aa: CASSFLQGDRGVLNEQFF
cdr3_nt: TGTGCCAGCAGTTTTCTTCAGGGGGACAGGGGCGTATTGAATGAGCAGTTCTTC

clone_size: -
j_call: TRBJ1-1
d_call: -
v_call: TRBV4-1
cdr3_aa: CASSFEDSLNTEAFF
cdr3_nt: TGCGCCAGCAGCTTTGAGGACAGTCTGAACACTGAAGCTTTCTTT

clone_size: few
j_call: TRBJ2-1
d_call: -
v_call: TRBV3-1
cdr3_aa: CASSSQGTYNEQFF
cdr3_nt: TGTGCCAGCAGTTCCCAGGGGACCTACAATGAGCAGTTCTTC

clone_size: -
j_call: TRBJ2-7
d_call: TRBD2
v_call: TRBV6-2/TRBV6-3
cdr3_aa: CASSYSMTSGGYEQYF
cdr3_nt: TGTGCCAGCAGTTACTCCATGACTAGCGGGGGCTACGAGCAGTACTTC

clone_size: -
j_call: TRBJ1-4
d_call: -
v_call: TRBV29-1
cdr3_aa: CSVARIELSEKLFF
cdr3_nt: TGCAGCGTTGCGCGGATAGAGCTAAGTGAAAAACTGTTTTTT

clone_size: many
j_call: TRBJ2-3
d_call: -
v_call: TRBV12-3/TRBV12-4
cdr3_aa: CASSPLRFGLTDTQYF
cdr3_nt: TGTGCCAGCAGTCCCCTAAGGTTTGGCCTCACAGATACGCAGTATTTT

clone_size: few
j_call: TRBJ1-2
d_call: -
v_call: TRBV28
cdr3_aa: CASRRFATADGYTF
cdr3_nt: TGTGCCAGCAGGCGGTTTGCGACAGCCGATGGCTACACCTTC

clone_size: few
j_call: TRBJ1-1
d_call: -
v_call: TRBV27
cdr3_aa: CASSLGWSTEAFF
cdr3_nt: TGTGCCAGCAGTTTAGGTTGGAGCACTGAAGCTTTCTTT

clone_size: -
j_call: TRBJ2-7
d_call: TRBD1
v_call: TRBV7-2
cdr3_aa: CASSLEGQGARIGQYF
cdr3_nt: TGTGCCAGCAGCTTAGAGGGACAGGGGGCGCGGATCGGGCAGTACTTC

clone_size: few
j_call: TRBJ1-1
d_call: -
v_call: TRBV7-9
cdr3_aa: CASSLPQALNTEAFF
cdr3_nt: TGTGCCAGCAGCTTACCCCAGGCTCTGAACACTGAAGCTTTCTTT

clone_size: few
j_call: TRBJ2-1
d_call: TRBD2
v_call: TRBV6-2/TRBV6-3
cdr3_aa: CASSYDPASGGSYNEQFF
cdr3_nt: TGTGCCAGCAGTTACGACCCGGCTAGCGGGGGATCCTACAATGAGCAGTTCTTC

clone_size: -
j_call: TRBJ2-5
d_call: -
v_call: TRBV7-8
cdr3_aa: CASSAQDLQETQYF
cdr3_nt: TGTGCCAGCAGCGCGCAGGATCTTCAAGAGACCCAGTACTTC

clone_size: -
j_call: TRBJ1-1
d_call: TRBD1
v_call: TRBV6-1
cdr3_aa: CASPGGQGNTEAFF
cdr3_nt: TGTGCCAGCCCTGGGGGACAGGGGAACACTGAAGCTTTCTTT